This TCR beta chain came from a study of cytomegalovirus exposure and HLA in healthy donors. CDR1 SNHLY and CDR2 FYNNEI come from the germline V gene. With 6 bases removed from V and 0 bases from J, the gap between germline ends came to 15 bases. CDR3 length: 15 residues. 13 Jbeta primers and 60 Vbeta primers were used for the PCR. Authors' processing steps: Unique TCR beta chains numbered around 80 million in a later analysis, with roughly 11 million shared. Profiling relied on immunoSEQ multiplex PCR, and the TCRdb table lists in-frame clones only, not all of them. V, J and clone size reflect that table, while D and trimming were determined from the DNA. The repertoire holds some 94,000 clones, about 78% seen once, with about 3.5% in the top ten.

The J gene is TRBJ2-7, the V gene TRBV2, with D perhaps TRBD2 (5 bases). The receptor was derived from a man in his forties in good health and CMV-seronegative. Sequenced material: PBMCs. CDR3 DNA: TGTGCCAGCAGCCGGACTGGCACCCTCTCCTACGAGCAGTACTTC. It codes for CASSRTGTLSYEQYF. Combining the CDR3 with reference TRBV2 and TRBJ2-7 gives the whole variable domain EPEVTQTPSHQVTQMGQEVILRCVPISNHLYFYWYRQILGQKVEFLVSFYNNEISEKSEIFDDQFSVERPDGSNFTLKIRSTKLEDSAMYFCASSRTGTLSYEQYFGPGTRLTVT.